A single sample gave rise to the 18 T cell receptor beta chains below, sequenced in a study of response to subunit inactivated influenza vaccine. Via MiXCR, TCRdb re-called the RT-PCR reads, giving one row per CDR3 protein. There are more than 450,000 distinct CDR3 sequences in the sample; 10% to 15% occur only once, and roughly 10% lies in the top ten. This material consisted of PBMCs from blood, taken on the day of vaccination. The receptor source for this set is a man in his forties or fifties who received an inactivated influenza vaccine.

The CDR3 DNA follows: TGCGCCAGCAGCTGGGGACTAGCGGGGGGAAGAAGCTCCTACAATGAGCAGTTCTTC. Its protein is CASSWGLAGGRSSYNEQFF. V is TRBV5-1 and J is TRBJ2-1; 15 positions agree with TRBD2. V shed 3 bases and J 0 bases; nucleotides not matched to a gene: 7. This CDR3 has 19 residues. Germline assignment: CDR1 SGHRS and CDR2 YFSETQ.

This clonotype was recorded many times. This chain connects TRBV11-2 to TRBJ2-7, with 8 bases matching TRBD1. V shed 1 base, J shed 4 bases, and the junction held 3 bases outside the gene matches. Germline assignment: CDR1 SGHAT and CDR2 FQNNGV. The CDR3 consists of 14 residues. This chain's CDR3 is CASSLGTGRYEQYF. CDR3 coding DNA: TGTGCCAGCAGCTTAGGGACAGGGAGGTACGAGCAGTACTTC. The variable domain in full, with the rest retrieved from reference TRBV11-2 and TRBJ2-7, is EAGVAQSPRYKIIEKRQSVAFWCNPISGHATLYWYQQILGQGPKLLIQFQNNGVVDDSQLPKDRFSAERLKGVDSTLKIQPAKLEDSAVYLCASSLGTGRYEQYFGPGTRLTVT.

The chain combines TRBV14 with TRBJ2-5; 10 bases map to TRBD1. Germline V lookup: CDR1 SGHDN, CDR2 FVKESK. This CDR3 contains 15 residues. Germline trimming cut 2 bases from V and 14 bases from J; bases unmatched to any gene: 14. The DNA for the CDR3 is TGTGCCAGCAGCCAATTTACCGGGACAGGGGCCCCTAGTTACTTC. Translation: CASSQFTGTGAPSYF.

A few counts support this clonotype. As DNA, the CDR3 is TGTGCCAGCAGCCAACGCCGGAGTAGCGGTACCTACAATGAGCAGTTCTTC. This sequence encodes CASSQRRSSGTYNEQFF. The chain links TRBV3-1 to TRBJ2-1, with a weak D call TRBD2 (6 bases). Per germline, CDR1 LGHDT and CDR2 YNNKEL (reference sequence). The V and J ends lost 2 bases and 2 bases respectively, with 16 bases between them. The CDR3 sequence is 17 residues long.

This chain joins TRBV20-1 and TRBJ2-7; D may correspond to TRBD1 or TRBD2 (5 bases each). This CDR3 has 13 amino acids. Looked up from germline, CDR1 is DFQATT and CDR2 is SNEGSKA (reference sequence). Trimming shortened V by 3 bases and J by 3 bases, and 12 bases separated the two germline ends. Here the CDR3 reads CSARGTKSYEQYF. CDR3 sequence (DNA): TGCAGTGCTAGGGGGACGAAGAGCTACGAGCAGTACTTC.

This clonotype turned up a few times. The chain links TRBV6-1 to TRBJ1-3, with D perhaps matching TRBD1 (5 bases). In germline, CDR1 is MNHNS, CDR2 SASEGT. Trimming removed 5 bases at V and 4 bases at J, with 18 bases between. The CDR3 length is 16 residues. CDR3: CASSKGTLQGGNTIYF. The DNA of the CDR3 is TGTGCCAGCAGTAAGGGAACCCTTCAGGGAGGAAACACCATATATTTT.

The chain has TRBV7-9 and TRBJ2-1; D gene unclear. The CDR3 covers 12 residues. Germline CDR1 SEHNR, CDR2 FQNEAQ (reference sequence). V lost 2 bases and J lost 11, with 10 bases in between. CDR3 DNA: TGTGCCAGCAGCTTATCTCCCTCCCAGCAGTTCTTC. Translating gives CASSLSPSQQFF.

This clonotype was seen repeatedly, ten times or more. The chain couples TRBV7-9 to TRBJ1-1; weak D call: TRBD1 (6 bases). CDR1 is SEHNR, CDR2 FQNEAQ, per germline (reference sequence). The CDR3 length is 13 residues. V was clipped by 3 bases and J by 4 bases, with 9 bases between them. The CDR3 nucleotides are TGTGCCAGCAGCTTTGAAGGGGGCACTGAAGCTTTCTTT. It specifies CASSFEGGTEAFF.

This clonotype has a count of ten or more. This rearrangement joins TRBV7-8 to TRBJ2-7; no reliable D call. The V end lost 1 base, the J end lost 7 bases, and 11 bases lay between the germline ends. The CDR3 extends over 13 amino acids. CDR1 and CDR2 (germline): SGHVS, FQNEAQ. CDR3 nucleotide sequence: TGTGCCAGCAGCTTAGACACGGTGAGGGAGCAGTACTTC. Translation: CASSLDTVREQYF.

The J gene is TRBJ2-7, the V gene TRBV12-3 or TRBV12-4, with D possibly matching TRBD1 (5 bases). CDR3 length: 14 amino acids. Trimming removed 6 bases at V and 3 bases at J, with 15 bases between. DNA for the CDR3: TGTGCCAGCAGCTCAGGGATGACAGTCTACGAGCAGTACTTC. Protein sequence: CASSSGMTVYEQYF.

This clonotype was counted a few times. V usage is TRBV29-1 and J usage is TRBJ2-3; TRBD2 agrees at 8 bases. The CDR3 consists of 15 residues. CDR1 is SQVTM, CDR2 ANQGSEA, per germline. With V trimmed by 3 bases and J by 6 bases, 11 bases remained unmatched. DNA for the CDR3: TGCAGCGTTGAGTCGGGGCGGGAGGTCGAGGATACGCAGTATTTT. This codes for CSVESGREVEDTQYF.

This clonotype came up a few times. The J gene is TRBJ2-1, the V gene TRBV11-2, with TRBD1 as a possible D gene (5 bases). Deletions cut 2 bases from V and 7 bases from J, with 15 bases between. This CDR3 comprises 15 residues. Germline V lookup: CDR1 SGHAT, CDR2 FQNNGV. Here the CDR3 DNA reads TGTGCCAGCAGCTTAAATTTGGGGCTAGGAAATGAGCAGTTCTTC. Translated: CASSLNLGLGNEQFF.

The rearrangement joins TRBV7-6 to TRBJ2-7; tentative D call: TRBD2 (5 bases). V lost 4 bases, J lost 0 bases, and 10 bases lay in between. In germline, CDR1 is SGHVS, CDR2 FNYEAQ. This CDR3 region has 14 residues. CDR3 amino acids: CASSYHGSSYEQYF. The CDR3 DNA reads TGTGCCAGCAGCTATCATGGGAGCTCCTACGAGCAGTACTTC.

Only a few counts were recorded for this clonotype. The V and J genes are TRBV7-2 and TRBJ2-3, with 8 bases that match TRBD1. J was trimmed by 4 bases and V by 4 bases; bases with no gene match: 10. CDR3 length equals 16 residues. Looked up from germline, CDR1 is SGHTA and CDR2 is FQGNSA. The CDR3 is CASSSTPDRGADTQYF. CDR3 DNA sequence: TGTGCCAGCAGCTCCACACCAGACAGGGGTGCAGATACGCAGTATTTT.

This chain uses TRBV19 with TRBJ2-1, with D possibly matching TRBD1 (5 bases). Trimming shortened V by 5 bases and J by 3 bases, and 14 bases separated the two germline ends. This CDR3 has 15 residues. Looked up from germline, CDR1 is LNHDA and CDR2 is SQIVND (reference sequence). CDR3 in amino acids: CASSVGWGNYNEQFF. CDR3 sequence (DNA): TGTGCCAGTAGTGTCGGGTGGGGCAACTACAATGAGCAGTTCTTC.

J is TRBJ2-3 and V is TRBV29-1, with D perhaps TRBD1 (6 bases). Trimming shortened V by 7 bases and J by 0 bases, and 14 bases separated the two germline ends. Looked up from germline, CDR1 is SQVTM and CDR2 is ANQGSEA. The CDR3 covers 14 residues. CDR3 sequence reads: CSGAGTTSTDTQYF. Written as DNA, the CDR3 is TGCAGCGGAGCCGGGACAACTAGCACAGATACGCAGTATTTT.

A few counts support this clonotype. The V gene is TRBV12-3 or TRBV12-4, the J gene TRBJ2-5; D gene unclear. Trimming cost V 7 bases and J 0 bases, with 9 bases left between them. The CDR3 is 13 amino acids. The DNA for the CDR3 is TGTGCCAGCACCAGTCGGAACCAAGAGACCCAGTACTTC. Translated: CASTSRNQETQYF.

This clonotype has just a few counts. The gene calls are TRBV20-1 and TRBJ1-2, with D possibly TRBD1 on 5 matching bases. V lost 0 bases and J lost 4, with 21 bases in between. Germline V gene lookup returns CDR1 DFQATT and CDR2 SNEGSKA (reference sequence). The CDR3 runs to 17 residues. The CDR3: CSARDLDSLPIPYGYTF. The CDR3 coding sequence is TGCAGTGCTAGAGATCTCGACAGCCTTCCGATCCCCTATGGCTACACCTTC.